The clone carrying this T cell receptor (beta chain) was observed at least ten times. Preparation of the TCRbeta library was carried out with unique molecular identifiers. TCRdb re-analysed the PCR reads in MiXCR, keeping a single row per CDR3 protein. The sample consists of 480,000 or so distinct CDR3 sequences, about 10% of them appearing once. Trimming removed 0 bases from V and 0 bases from J; junction bases left unmatched: 8. The germline CDR1 and CDR2 sequences are SGHKS and YYEKEE (reference sequence). This CDR3 region has 17 residues. This specimen belongs to a study of T-cell reconstitution after alpha-beta-depleted transplantation in children.

This clonotype was sampled from a child aged 2-9 years with inherited bone marrow failure, due to receive a stem cell transplant. The chain is built from TRBV5-5 and TRBJ2-7; 8 bases line up with TRBD1. The sample here was PBMCs, taken before TCRalphabeta/CD19-depleted stem cell transplant. Here the CDR3 reads CASSLALTGEISYEQYF. The CDR3 coding sequence is TGTGCCAGCAGCTTGGCTCTGACAGGGGAGATCTCCTACGAGCAGTACTTC.